The 3 T cell receptor beta chains below were found in one sample sequenced in a study of CD8 T cells in Susac syndrome. Reverse transcription of about 0.45 to 1 ug RNA was carried out with random hexamers. TCRdb itself ran the immunoSEQ multiplex PCR reads through MiXCR, one entry per CDR3 protein. The profile shows roughly 200,000 distinct CDR3 sequences, around 94% of them singletons. The sequencing sample was made of CD4+ T cells from PBMCs. These receptor sequences come from a human donor with Susac syndrome.

The table lists this clonotype with a count of one. CDR3 residues: CASSRAGVSTDTQYF. CDR3 DNA: TGTGCCAGCAGTCGCGCTGGAGTTAGCACAGATACGCAGTATTTT. The rearrangement uses TRBV28 and TRBJ2-3; D gene ambiguous. Deletions cut 5 bases from V and 0 bases from J, with 12 bases between. This CDR3 contains 15 residues. Germline CDR1 and CDR2: MDHEN and SYDVKM. The full variable domain, with the rest looked up from reference TRBV28 and TRBJ2-3, is DVKVTQSSRYLVKRTGEKVFLECVQDMDHENMFWYRQDPGLGLRLIYFSYDVKMKEKGDIPEGYSVSREKKERFSLILESASTNQTSMYLCASSRAGVSTDTQYFGPGTRLTVL.

The chain combines TRBV7-2 with TRBJ2-1; 9 nucleotides agree with TRBD1. The CDR3 consists of 17 residues. Trimming took 0 bases from V and 6 from J; bases not matched to a gene: 9. In germline, CDR1 is SGHTA, CDR2 FQGNSA. This chain's CDR3 is CASSLAARQTGGNEQFF. The CDR3 DNA sequence: TGTGCCAGCAGCTTAGCAGCTCGTCAGACAGGGGGCAATGAGCAGTTCTTC.

On this clonotype: Mismatch with germline at one junction end may stem from a read error. CDR3 in DNA: TGTGCCAGTAGTGACTTGAACACTGAAGCTTTCTTT. Residues: CASSDLNTEAFF. This chain links TRBV2 with TRBJ1-1; D gene unclear. This CDR3 has 12 amino acids. From germline, CDR1 is SNHLY and CDR2 FYNNEI.